One and the same sample provided the 26 T cell receptor beta chains below, sequenced in a study of shared clonotypes between healthy human individuals. The table came from immunoSEQ multiplex PCR; TCRdb's copy has only in-frame clones and leaves some out. Of about 380,000 clones listed, around 96% are singletons. Sequenced: memory CD8+ T cells sorted from blood. The subset is: CD45RO+ cells pooled with CCR7-negative TemRA cells. Receptor source: a man aged 25 to 45 in good health.

The chain employs TRBV27 and TRBJ1-1; 7 bases are a match to TRBD1. The CDR3 has 14 residues. V gave up 6 bases and J gave up 4 bases; unmatched junction bases: 8. CDR1 MNHEY and CDR2 SMNVEV come from the germline V gene (reference sequence). CDR3 bases: TGTGCCAGCAGCCCCGGGACAGTCCTCACTGAAGCTTTCTTT. It encodes CASSPGTVLTEAFF.

The chain carries TRBV25-1 and TRBJ1-2, with TRBD1 identical over 8 bases. V was pared by 4 bases and J by 4 bases, with 5 bases of the junction left unmatched. Germline V CDR1 and CDR2: MGHDK, SYGVNS. The CDR3 extends over 14 amino acids. Here the CDR3 DNA reads TGTGCCAGCAGTGGACAGGGGTTACCCTATGGCTACACCTTC. This gives the protein CASSGQGLPYGYTF.

The chain links TRBV27 to TRBJ2-1, with D unresolved. Germline CDR1 MNHEY, CDR2 SMNVEV (reference sequence). The CDR3 spans 13 residues. V lost 2 bases and J 3 bases, leaving 5 bases between the germline ends. DNA for the CDR3: TGTGCCAGCAGTTTAAACTTCTACAATGAGCAGTTCTTC. This gives the protein CASSLNFYNEQFF.

The chain has TRBV7-2 and TRBJ2-3; D perhaps matches TRBD1 (6 bases). CDR3 length: 15 amino acids. Trimming shortened V by 6 bases and J by 1 base, and 14 bases separated the two germline ends. Germline loops: CDR1 SGHTA, CDR2 FQGNSA. The CDR3 is CASSFNTGRTDTQYF. CDR3 DNA sequence: TGTGCCAGCAGTTTTAACACAGGGCGCACAGATACGCAGTATTTT.

A note on this clone: A read error may produce the germline difference seen at one junction end. The genes are TRBV7-2 and TRBJ2-2; a possible D gene is TRBD2 (5 bases). This CDR3 spans 12 amino acids. Germline V gene sequence: CDR1 SGHTA, CDR2 FQGNSA. In nucleotides, the CDR3 is TGTGCCAGCAGCCCTAGGTCCGGGGAGCTGCTTTTT. Protein product: CASSPRSGELLF.

This chain joins TRBV5-4 and TRBJ2-2; D gene ambiguous. This CDR3 contains 13 residues. Between the trimmed V and J ends, which lost 0 bases and 7 bases, there was a span of 7 bases. Per germline, CDR1 SGHNT and CDR2 YYREEE (reference sequence). The CDR3 nucleotides are TGTGCCAGCAGCTTGGAGGTTGACGGGGAGCTGTTTTTT. Amino acids: CASSLEVDGELFF.

The chain has TRBV20-1 and TRBJ1-1, with 7 positions matching TRBD1. Trimming cost V 6 bases and J 10 bases; bases outside gene matches: 5. The CDR3 is 10 amino acids. Germline loops: CDR1 DFQATT, CDR2 SNEGSKA (reference sequence). The CDR3 bases are TGCAGTGCCGCCCCAGGGGGAGCTTTCTTT. This gives the protein CSAAPGGAFF.

V and J are TRBV28 and TRBJ1-5; D unresolved. Per germline, CDR1 MDHEN and CDR2 SYDVKM. CDR3 size: 12 residues. The V end lost 5 bases, the J end lost 3 bases, and 5 bases lay between the germline ends. The CDR3 sequence is CASSPDNQPQHF. In DNA, the CDR3 is TGTGCCAGCAGTCCCGACAATCAGCCCCAGCATTTT.

This clone was counted a single time. The J gene is TRBJ2-1, the V gene TRBV6-1, with D possibly being TRBD1 (7 bases). The V end was cut by 6 bases, the J end by 3 bases, with 15 bases between. Germline values: CDR1 MNHNS, CDR2 SASEGT. There are 15 residues in the CDR3. The CDR3 sequence is CASSLQGRSYNEQFF. The CDR3 bases are TGTGCCAGCAGCCTACAGGGGAGGAGCTACAATGAGCAGTTCTTC.

The chain is built from TRBV6-4 and TRBJ2-2, with D possibly being TRBD2 (6 bases). The CDR3 is 16 residues long. Trimming took 2 bases from V and 4 from J, leaving 14 bases between them. Germline loops: CDR1 MRHNA, CDR2 SNTAGT. The CDR3 DNA sequence: TGTGCCAGCAGTGACGCCGGGAGTGCTGCCACCGGGGAGCTGTTTTTT. Amino acid sequence: CASSDAGSAATGELFF.

This sequence joins TRBV6-5 and TRBJ2-7; no clear D gene. Germline V gene sequence: CDR1 MNHEY, CDR2 SVGAGI. The CDR3 has 15 residues. V was shortened by 0 bases and J by 7 bases, with 16 bases between the two germline ends. CDR3 region: CASSYSPGPPGEQYF. CDR3 nucleotides: TGTGCCAGCAGTTACTCCCCCGGCCCCCCCGGGGAGCAGTACTTC.

The chain links TRBV5-1 to TRBJ2-5; possibly TRBD2 for D (6 bases). Germline assignment: CDR1 SGHRS and CDR2 YFSETQ. This CDR3 comprises 14 residues. V was clipped by 4 bases and J by 1 base, with 11 bases between them. The CDR3, as DNA: TGCGCCAGCAGCAGGCGGGACCTCCAAGAGACCCAGTACTTC. Translation gives CASSRRDLQETQYF.

This clone showed up just once. This rearrangement joins TRBV4-2 to TRBJ2-1; D not resolved. V was shortened by 0 bases and J by 12 bases, with 12 bases between the two germline ends. Germline values: CDR1 LGHNA, CDR2 YNFKEQ. CDR3 length equals 13 residues. The CDR3 DNA is TGTGCCAGCAGCCAAGAGGTGTTCAGGACGCAGTTCTTC. This translates into CASSQEVFRTQFF.

This clone has only one observation. This rearrangement joins TRBV30 to TRBJ1-1; D gene unclear. In germline, CDR1 is GTSNPN, CDR2 SVGIG (reference sequence). Trimming took off 8 bases at V and 1 base at J, with 14 bases between the two ends. The CDR3 totals 13 residues. CDR3 amino acids: CARERVPNTEAFF. In nucleotides, the CDR3 is TGTGCCAGAGAAAGGGTGCCGAACACTGAAGCTTTCTTT.

The chain employs TRBV11-2 and TRBJ2-1, with 8 bases lining up with TRBD2. Germline CDR1 SGHAT, CDR2 FQNNGV. The CDR3 spans 13 residues. V lost 4 bases, J lost 10 bases, and 6 bases stayed unmatched. This CDR3 is CASSSVAGKEQFF. For the CDR3, the DNA is TGTGCCAGCAGCTCAGTAGCGGGGAAGGAGCAGTTCTTC.

The chain joins TRBV2 to TRBJ2-7; D is possibly TRBD1 (5 bases). Germline V gene sequence: CDR1 SNHLY, CDR2 FYNNEI. The ends were cut back, 1 base at V and 0 bases at J, with 10 bases in the middle. This CDR3 contains 15 residues. The chain's CDR3 is CASSEGGSSSYEQYF. The CDR3 DNA is TGTGCCAGCAGTGAAGGGGGCTCCAGCTCCTACGAGCAGTACTTC.

The chain carries TRBV30 and TRBJ2-5; 11 bases are shared with TRBD2. Germline CDR1 reads GTSNPN; CDR2 reads SVGIG (reference sequence). The V gene end was trimmed by 5 bases and the J gene end by 5 bases; junction bases not matched to a gene: 7. This CDR3 has 14 residues. CDR3 in DNA: TGTGCCTGGGGTAAGGGACTAGCGGCGGAGACCCAGTACTTC. Translated, it gives CAWGKGLAAETQYF.

The chain couples TRBV27 to TRBJ2-7; 10 bases line up with TRBD2. The CDR3 has 15 residues. V gave up 3 bases and J gave up 1 base; unmatched junction bases: 3. Per the germline V gene, CDR1 is MNHEY and CDR2 is SMNVEV (reference sequence). The CDR3 sequence: CASSLVAGGSYEQYF. Here the CDR3 DNA reads TGTGCCAGCAGTTTGGTAGCGGGAGGATCCTACGAGCAGTACTTC.

The chain has TRBV27 and TRBJ2-1, with TRBD1 matching over 8 bases. This CDR3 comprises 14 residues. Germline V gene data show CDR1 as MNHEY and CDR2 as SMNVEV (reference sequence). The J segment lost 3 bases and the V segment lost 8 bases, leaving 6 bases of the junction unmatched. The CDR3 DNA is TGTGCCAGCGGGGCCGGGACAGGCTACAATGAGCAGTTCTTC. It encodes CASGAGTGYNEQFF.

V and J are TRBV11-2 and TRBJ1-2, with D unclear. The germline CDR1 and CDR2 sequences are SGHAT and FQNNGV. Trimming stripped 0 bases from V and 4 bases from J, with 15 bases between. The CDR3 is made up of 16 amino acids. CDR3 nucleotides: TGTGCCAGCAGCTTAGAGGGCCACACGAGCTTCTATGGCTACACCTTC. This encodes CASSLEGHTSFYGYTF.

The chain combines TRBV5-8 with TRBJ2-2; D unclear. The germline V and J ends were trimmed by 3 bases and 7 bases, with 7 bases remaining between them. Germline V CDR1 and CDR2: SGHTS, YDEGEE. The CDR3 runs 12 residues. Written as DNA, the CDR3 is TGTGCCAGCAGCTATTCGGACGGGGAGCTGTTTTTT. Translation gives CASSYSDGELFF.

This sequence joins TRBV4-1 and TRBJ1-3; a weak D match, TRBD1 (6 bases). The ends were cut back, 1 base at V and 4 bases at J, with 14 bases in the middle. This CDR3 is 16 amino acids long. Germline-derived CDR1 and CDR2 are MGHRA and YSYEKL. The CDR3 DNA sequence: TGCGCCAGCAGCCAAGGGGCAGTGAGGGGGGGAAACACCATATATTTT. Encoded protein: CASSQGAVRGGNTIYF.

The J gene is TRBJ2-7, the V gene TRBV6-5; 14 bases are a match to TRBD2. After removal of 2 bases from V and 10 bases from J, the junction contained 7 bases not matched to a gene. The CDR3 is made up of 15 amino acids. The V gene's germline CDR1 is MNHEY and CDR2 SVGAGI. CDR3 loop: CASSYPGTSGRIQYF. CDR3 nucleotides: TGTGCCAGCAGTTACCCGGGGACTAGCGGGAGAATCCAGTACTTC.

The chain recombines TRBV15 with TRBJ2-1; 12 bases align to TRBD2. CDR1 LNHNV and CDR2 YYDKDF come from the germline V gene (reference sequence). The CDR3 extends over 15 amino acids. J was trimmed by 2 bases and V by 7 bases; bases with no gene match: 3. The CDR3 loop is CATTLAGGPYNEQFF. In DNA form, the CDR3 reads TGTGCCACCACCCTAGCGGGAGGGCCCTACAATGAGCAGTTCTTC. The complete variable domain, with remaining parts taken from reference TRBV15 and TRBJ2-1, reads DAMVIQNPRYQVTQFGKPVTLSCSQTLNHNVMYWYQQKSSQAPKLLFHYYDKDFNNEADTPDNFQSRRPNTSFCFLDIRSPGLGDTAMYLCATTLAGGPYNEQFFGPGTRLTVL.

This clone was seen a single time. V gene TRBV5-5 combines with J gene TRBJ2-7; no firm D call. The CDR3 length is 15 residues. V lost 0 bases to trimming and J lost 4 bases, with 14 bases between them. The germline V gene encodes CDR1 SGHKS and CDR2 YYEKEE (reference sequence). CDR3 bases: TGTGCCAGCAGCTTGGTCGGCGGTCCCCCTTACGAGCAGTACTTC. Amino acid sequence: CASSLVGGPPYEQYF.

V and J are TRBV4-2 and TRBJ2-2, with 10 bases identical to TRBD1. Germline V gene data show CDR1 as LGHNA and CDR2 as YNFKEQ. V shed 5 bases and J 4 bases; nucleotides not matched to a gene: 4. This CDR3 is built from 15 residues. CDR3 region: CASSETGGPTGELFF. The DNA for the CDR3 is TGTGCCAGCAGCGAGACAGGGGGCCCCACCGGGGAGCTGTTTTTT.